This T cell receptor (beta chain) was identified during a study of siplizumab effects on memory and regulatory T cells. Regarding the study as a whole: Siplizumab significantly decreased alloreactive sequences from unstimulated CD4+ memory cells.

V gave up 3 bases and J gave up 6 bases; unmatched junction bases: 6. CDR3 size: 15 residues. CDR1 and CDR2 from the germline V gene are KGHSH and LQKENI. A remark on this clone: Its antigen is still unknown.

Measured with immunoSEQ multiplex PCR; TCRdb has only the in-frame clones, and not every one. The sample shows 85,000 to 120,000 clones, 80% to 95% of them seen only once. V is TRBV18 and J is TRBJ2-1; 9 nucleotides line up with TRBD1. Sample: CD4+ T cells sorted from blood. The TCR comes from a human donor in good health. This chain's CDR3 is CASSPNYRGLNEQFF. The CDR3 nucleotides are TGTGCCAGCTCACCCAATTACAGGGGGCTCAATGAGCAGTTCTTC.